This TCR beta chain was captured in a study of T cells after yellow fever vaccination. Study-level background: For low cell numbers, libraries were made with SMART-Seq v4 Ultra Low Input.

V gave up 1 base and J gave up 3 bases; unmatched junction bases: 4. Germline V CDR1 and CDR2: DFQATT, SNEGSKA (reference sequence). The CDR3 runs 16 residues. At least ten counts were recorded for this clonotype. Its antigen is not identified. Regarding the study as a whole: The booster saw the reappearance of most primary-vaccination clones (approximately 96% CD4, 88% CD8).

Universal primer sites and UMIs were introduced during 5'RACE template-switching synthesis of TCR cDNA. TCRdb re-called the 5' RACE reads through MiXCR, storing one row per CDR3 protein. The sample carries some 130,000 distinct CDR3 sequences, just over 6.5% recorded once. The rearrangement links TRBV20-1 to TRBJ2-1, with 12 positions matching TRBD2. The receptor was isolated from a man in his thirties or forties who received the YFV17D yellow fever vaccine. Sequenced here: CD4+ T cells sorted from PBMCs, sampled 10 days after the yellow fever booster vaccination. The CDR3 DNA reads TGCAGTGCTAGAGTCGCGACTAGCGGGAGCTACAATGAGCAGTTCTTC. Encoded protein: CSARVATSGSYNEQFF.